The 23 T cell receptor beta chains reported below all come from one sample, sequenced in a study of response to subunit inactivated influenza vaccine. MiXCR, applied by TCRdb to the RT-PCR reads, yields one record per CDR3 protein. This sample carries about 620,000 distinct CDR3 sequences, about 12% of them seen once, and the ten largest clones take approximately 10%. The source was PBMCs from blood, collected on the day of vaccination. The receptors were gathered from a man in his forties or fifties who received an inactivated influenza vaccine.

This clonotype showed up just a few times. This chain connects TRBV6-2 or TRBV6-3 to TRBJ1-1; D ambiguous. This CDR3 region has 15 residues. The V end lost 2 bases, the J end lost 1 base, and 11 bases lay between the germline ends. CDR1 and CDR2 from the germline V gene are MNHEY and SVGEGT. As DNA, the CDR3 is TGTGCCAGCAGTTACACCCCCGGGTGGAACACTGAAGCTTTCTTT. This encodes CASSYTPGWNTEAFF.

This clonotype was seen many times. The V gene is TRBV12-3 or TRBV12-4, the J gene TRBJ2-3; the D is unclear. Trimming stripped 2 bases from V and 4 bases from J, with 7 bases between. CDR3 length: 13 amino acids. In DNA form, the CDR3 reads TGTGCCAGCAGTTTAATAGGGTCAGATACGCAGTATTTT. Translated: CASSLIGSDTQYF.

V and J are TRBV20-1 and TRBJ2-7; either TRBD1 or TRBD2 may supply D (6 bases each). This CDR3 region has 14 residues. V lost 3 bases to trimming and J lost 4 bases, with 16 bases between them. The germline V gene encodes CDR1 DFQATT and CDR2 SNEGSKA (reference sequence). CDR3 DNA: TGCAGTGCTAGCAAACCGGGGGCCAGTTACGAGCAGTACTTC. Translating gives CSASKPGASYEQYF.

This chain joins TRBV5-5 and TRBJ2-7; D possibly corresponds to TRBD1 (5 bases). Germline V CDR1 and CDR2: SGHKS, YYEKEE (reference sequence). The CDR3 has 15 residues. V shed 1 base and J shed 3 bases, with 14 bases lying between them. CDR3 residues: CASSLIPQGNYEQYF. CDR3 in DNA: TGTGCCAGCAGCTTGATCCCCCAGGGCAACTACGAGCAGTACTTC.

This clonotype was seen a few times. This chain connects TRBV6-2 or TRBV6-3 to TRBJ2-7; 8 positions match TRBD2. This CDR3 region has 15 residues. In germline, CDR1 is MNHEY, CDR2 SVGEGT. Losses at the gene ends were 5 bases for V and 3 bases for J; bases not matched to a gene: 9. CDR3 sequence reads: CASSDTSGALYEQYF. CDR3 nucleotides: TGTGCCAGCAGTGACACTAGCGGTGCTCTCTACGAGCAGTACTTC.

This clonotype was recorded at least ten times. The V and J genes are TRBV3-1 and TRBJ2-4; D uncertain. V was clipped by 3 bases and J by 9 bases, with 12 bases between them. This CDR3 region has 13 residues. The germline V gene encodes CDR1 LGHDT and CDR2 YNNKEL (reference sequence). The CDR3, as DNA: TGTGCCAGCAGCCAGCGGTCTTCGGGCATTCAGTACTTC. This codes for CASSQRSSGIQYF.

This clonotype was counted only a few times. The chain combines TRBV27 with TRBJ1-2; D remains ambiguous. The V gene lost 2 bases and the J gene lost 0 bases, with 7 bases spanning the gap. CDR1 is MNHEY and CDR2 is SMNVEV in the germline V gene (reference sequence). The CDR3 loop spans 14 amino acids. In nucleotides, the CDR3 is TGTGCCAGCAGTTTACGGGCCTCTAACTATGGCTACACCTTC. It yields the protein CASSLRASNYGYTF.

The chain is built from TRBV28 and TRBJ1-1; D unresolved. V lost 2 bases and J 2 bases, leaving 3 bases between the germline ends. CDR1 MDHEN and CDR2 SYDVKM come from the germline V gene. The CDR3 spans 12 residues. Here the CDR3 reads CASSLPNTEAFF. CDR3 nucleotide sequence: TGTGCCAGCAGTTTACCTAACACTGAAGCTTTCTTT. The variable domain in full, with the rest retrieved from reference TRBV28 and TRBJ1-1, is DVKVTQSSRYLVKRTGEKVFLECVQDMDHENMFWYRQDPGLGLRLIYFSYDVKMKEKGDIPEGYSVSREKKERFSLILESASTNQTSMYLCASSLPNTEAFFGQGTRLTVV.

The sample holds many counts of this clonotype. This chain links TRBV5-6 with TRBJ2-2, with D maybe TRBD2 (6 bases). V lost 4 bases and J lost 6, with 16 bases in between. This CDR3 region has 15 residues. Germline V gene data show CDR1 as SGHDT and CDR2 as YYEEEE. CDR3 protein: CASSTGLLSAGELFF. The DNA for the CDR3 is TGTGCCAGCAGCACGGGACTGTTGAGTGCCGGGGAGCTGTTTTTT.

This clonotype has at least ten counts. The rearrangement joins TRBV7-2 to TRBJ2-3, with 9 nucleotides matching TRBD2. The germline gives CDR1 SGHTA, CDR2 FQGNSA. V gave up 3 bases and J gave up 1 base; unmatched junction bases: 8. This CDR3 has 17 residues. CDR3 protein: CASSLVRGGPGTDTQYF. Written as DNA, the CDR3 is TGTGCCAGCAGCTTGGTGCGGGGGGGACCTGGCACAGATACGCAGTATTTT. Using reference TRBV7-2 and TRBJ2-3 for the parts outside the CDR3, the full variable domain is GAGVSQSPSNKVTEKGKDVELRCDPISGHTALYWYRQSLGQGLEFLIYFQGNSAPDKSGLPSDRFSAERTGGSVSTLTIQRTQQEDSAVYLCASSLVRGGPGTDTQYFGPGTRLTVL.

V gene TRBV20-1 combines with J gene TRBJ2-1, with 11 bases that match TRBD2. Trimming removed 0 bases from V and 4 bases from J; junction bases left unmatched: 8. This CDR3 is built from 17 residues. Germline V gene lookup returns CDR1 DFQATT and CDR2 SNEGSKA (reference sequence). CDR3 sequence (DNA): TGCAGTGCTAGAGACCCACTAGCGGGAGTGATGTACAATGAGCAGTTCTTC. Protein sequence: CSARDPLAGVMYNEQFF.

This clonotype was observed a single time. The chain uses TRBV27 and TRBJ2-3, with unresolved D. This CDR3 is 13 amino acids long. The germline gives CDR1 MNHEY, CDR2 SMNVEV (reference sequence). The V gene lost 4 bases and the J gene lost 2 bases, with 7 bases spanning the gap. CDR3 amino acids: CASSSQNTDTQYF. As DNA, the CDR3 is TGTGCCAGCAGTTCGCAGAACACAGATACGCAGTATTTT.

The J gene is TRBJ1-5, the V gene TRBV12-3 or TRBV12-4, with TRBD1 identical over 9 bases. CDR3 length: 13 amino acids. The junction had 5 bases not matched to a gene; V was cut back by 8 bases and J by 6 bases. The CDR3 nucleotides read TGTGCCAGCCAGGACAGGGGAGGTCAGCCCCAGCATTTT. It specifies CASQDRGGQPQHF.

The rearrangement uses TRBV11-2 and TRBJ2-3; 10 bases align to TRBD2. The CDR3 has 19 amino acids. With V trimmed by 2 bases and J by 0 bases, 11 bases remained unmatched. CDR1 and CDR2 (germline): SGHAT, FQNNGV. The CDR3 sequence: CASSLRSRTSGPSTDTQYF. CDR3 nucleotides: TGTGCCAGCAGCTTACGTTCGAGGACTAGCGGACCTAGCACAGATACGCAGTATTTT.

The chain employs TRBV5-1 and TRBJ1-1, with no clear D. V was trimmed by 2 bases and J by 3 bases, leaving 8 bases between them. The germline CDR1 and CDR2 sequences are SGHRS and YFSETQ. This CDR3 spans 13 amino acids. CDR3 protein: CASSLIGDTEAFF. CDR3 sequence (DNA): TGCGCCAGCAGCTTAATCGGGGACACTGAAGCTTTCTTT. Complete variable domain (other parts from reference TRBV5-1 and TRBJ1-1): KAGVTQTPRYLIKTRGQQVTLSCSPISGHRSVSWYQQTPGQGLQFLFEYFSETQRNKGNFPGRFSGRQFSNSRSEMNVSTLELGDSALYLCASSLIGDTEAFFGQGTRLTVV.

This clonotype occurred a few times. The CDR3 DNA sequence: TGTGCCAGCAGCTTCGGACAGGGGATCGGGGAGCAGTACTTC. Translating it yields CASSFGQGIGEQYF. The chain has TRBV7-2 and TRBJ2-7; 9 bases line up with TRBD1. The CDR3 runs to 14 residues. The V gene's germline CDR1 is SGHTA and CDR2 FQGNSA. The junction had 7 bases not matched to a gene; V was cut back by 3 bases and J by 7 bases.

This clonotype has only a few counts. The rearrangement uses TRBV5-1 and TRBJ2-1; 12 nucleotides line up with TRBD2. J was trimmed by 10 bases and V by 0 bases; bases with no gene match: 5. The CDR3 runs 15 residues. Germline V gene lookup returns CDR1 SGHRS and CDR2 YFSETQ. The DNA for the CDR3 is TGCGCCAGCAGCTTGGGACTAGCGGGAGTGTTAGAGCAGTTCTTC. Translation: CASSLGLAGVLEQFF.

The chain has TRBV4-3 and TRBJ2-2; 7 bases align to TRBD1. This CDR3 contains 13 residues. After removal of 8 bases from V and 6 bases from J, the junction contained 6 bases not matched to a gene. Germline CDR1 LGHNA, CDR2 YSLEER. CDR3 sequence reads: CASADQGAGELFF. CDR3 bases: TGCGCCAGCGCGGACCAGGGGGCCGGGGAGCTGTTTTTT.

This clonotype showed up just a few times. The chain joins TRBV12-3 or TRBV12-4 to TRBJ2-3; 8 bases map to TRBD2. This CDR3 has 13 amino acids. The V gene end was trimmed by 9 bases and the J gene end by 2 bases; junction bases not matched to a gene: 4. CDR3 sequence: CASRAGATDTQYF. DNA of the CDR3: TGTGCCAGTAGAGCGGGAGCCACAGATACGCAGTATTTT.

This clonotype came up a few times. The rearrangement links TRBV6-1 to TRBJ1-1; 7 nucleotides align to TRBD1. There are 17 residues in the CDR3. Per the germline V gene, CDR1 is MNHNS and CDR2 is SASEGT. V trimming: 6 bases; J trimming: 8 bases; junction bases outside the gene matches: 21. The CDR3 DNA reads TGTGCCAGCAGGGGGACAGAGAGAACACTGAAGCCCCGAGAAGCTTTCTTT. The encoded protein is CASRGTERTLKPREAFF.

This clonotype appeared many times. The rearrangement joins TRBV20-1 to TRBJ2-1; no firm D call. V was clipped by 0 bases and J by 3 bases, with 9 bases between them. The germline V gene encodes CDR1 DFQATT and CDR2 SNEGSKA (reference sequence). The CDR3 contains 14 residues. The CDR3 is CSARDRAFYNEQFF. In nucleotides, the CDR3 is TGCAGTGCTAGAGATAGGGCCTTCTACAATGAGCAGTTCTTC.

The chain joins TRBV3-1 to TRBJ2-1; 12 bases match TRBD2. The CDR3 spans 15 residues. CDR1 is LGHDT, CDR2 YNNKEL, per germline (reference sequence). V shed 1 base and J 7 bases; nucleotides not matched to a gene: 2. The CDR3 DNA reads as TGTGCCAGCAGCCAAGCTAGCGGGGGGGGGAATGAGCAGTTCTTC. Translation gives CASSQASGGGNEQFF.

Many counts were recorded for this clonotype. The CDR3, as DNA: TGCAGCGTTGAAACGGGAGGACCCTACGAGCAGTACTTC. It yields the protein CSVETGGPYEQYF. The V and J genes are TRBV29-1 and TRBJ2-7, with 7 bases identical to TRBD2. J lost 2 bases, V lost 2 bases, and 3 bases had no gene match. Germline values: CDR1 SQVTM, CDR2 ANQGSEA. The CDR3 totals 13 residues.